This T cell receptor (beta chain) is drawn from a study of OX40 agonist ivuxolimab in advanced cancers. The wider study: With ivuxolimab, an agonistic anti-OX40 (CD134) antibody, patients were treated. Study-level findings and limits: Partial responders receiving 0.1-3.0 mg/kg showed among the lowest clonal expansion. The study found that CD8+ T cells averaged more expanded clones than CD4+.

In regard to this clone: Its antigen is still unknown.

Using immunoSEQ multiplex PCR, the repertoire was profiled, and TCRdb retains in-frame clones only, with some absent. This sample has around 53,000 clones, with approximately 84% found just once. V lost 3 bases, J lost 0 bases, and 12 bases lay in between. Per the germline V gene, CDR1 is WNHNN and CDR2 is SYGVQD (reference sequence). CDR3 length: 16 amino acids. This receptor was obtained from an adult with an advanced solid tumor such as melanoma, head and neck, liver or kidney cancer. This specimen was CD4+ or CD8+ T cells sorted from blood, taken in a trial of the OX40 agonist ivuxolimab. The chain recombines TRBV10-1 with TRBJ2-4; unclear D gene. CDR3 nucleotides: TGCGCCAGCAGTGAAAGCAGCCTTTTAGCCAAAAACATTCAGTACTTC. It specifies CASSESSLLAKNIQYF.